One T cell receptor beta chain is described in this entry. Trimming stripped 1 base from V and 2 bases from J, with 15 bases between. Germline V lookup: CDR1 SGHAT, CDR2 FQNNGV. The CDR3 is 17 residues long. Data came from immunoSEQ multiplex PCR; TCRdb stores just in-frame clones and leaves some out. The sample carries a few hundred thousand clones, 93% recorded once. The sample comes from a study of T cell responses to AZD1222 COVID-19 vaccine. The sequences come from peripheral blood, collected on day 0 of AZD1222 vaccination. This chain links TRBV11-2 with TRBJ2-1, with D perhaps matching TRBD1 or TRBD2 (6 bases each). This receptor was obtained from an adult in good health. The CDR3 DNA is TGTGCCAGCAGCTTAGCAGGGGCTAGCGAAGCCTACAATGAGCAGTTCTTC. It translates to CASSLAGASEAYNEQFF.